One and the same sample provided the 26 T cell receptor beta chains below, sequenced in a study of blood T cell repertoires in COVID-19. Sequenced by immunoSEQ multiplex PCR; TCRdb stores in-frame clones only, minus some. The table lists fewer than 350,000 clones, about 86% of them singletons. Input material: peripheral blood. The receptors were gathered from a woman in her twenties or thirties with COVID-19, enrolled during active disease.

This chain uses TRBV5-8 with TRBJ2-7; TRBD2 matches 11 bases. The V gene's germline CDR1 is SGHTS and CDR2 YDEGEE. This CDR3 region has 16 residues. With 5 bases clipped from V and 3 bases from J, the junction kept 10 bases outside the gene matches. CDR3 coding DNA: TGTGCCAGCAGGTCCCGACCTAGCGGGGGGAGCTACGAGCAGTACTTC. The encoded protein is CASRSRPSGGSYEQYF.

In DNA form, the CDR3 reads TGCGCCAGCAGAGAGCGGGGGAGCACAGATACGCAGTATTTT. Encoded protein: CASRERGSTDTQYF. This chain uses TRBV10-2 with TRBJ2-3; 8 bases are a match to TRBD2. Looked up from germline, CDR1 is WSHSY and CDR2 is SAAADI. The CDR3 consists of 14 residues. V dropped 6 bases and J dropped 0; count of bases not matched to a gene: 2.

This chain links TRBV10-1 with TRBJ1-2; tentatively, D is TRBD1 (5 bases). Trimming cost V 3 bases and J 1 base, with 9 bases left between them. Germline-derived CDR1 and CDR2 are WNHNN and SYGVQD (reference sequence). The CDR3 extends over 14 amino acids. DNA for the CDR3: TGCGCCAGCAGTGACAGGGAGGATAACTATGGCTACACCTTC. Amino acid sequence: CASSDREDNYGYTF.

This chain links TRBV10-1 with TRBJ2-2, with 9 bases identical to TRBD2. The CDR3 loop spans 14 amino acids. J lost 1 base, V lost 7 bases, and 1 base had no gene match. Germline-derived CDR1 and CDR2 are WNHNN and SYGVQD (reference sequence). Here the CDR3 reads CASTRGGNTGELFF. DNA of the CDR3: TGCGCCAGCACGCGGGGGGGGAACACCGGGGAGCTGTTTTTT.

This chain connects TRBV7-8 to TRBJ2-1, with 11 bases aligning to TRBD2. Germline CDR1 and CDR2: SGHVS and FQNEAQ. J lost 3 bases, V lost 7 bases, and 2 bases had no gene match. This CDR3 contains 14 residues. The CDR3 is CASTSGGFYNEQFF. The DNA of the CDR3 is TGTGCCAGCACTAGCGGGGGGTTCTACAATGAGCAGTTCTTC. The full variable domain, completed using reference TRBV7-8 and TRBJ2-1, is GAGVSQSPRYKVAKRGQDVALRCDPISGHVSLFWYQQALGQGPEFLTYFQNEAQLDKSGLPSDRFFAERPEGSVSTLKIQRTQQEDSAVYLCASTSGGFYNEQFFGPGTRLTVL.

The chain carries TRBV3-1 (or the pseudogene TRBV3-2) and TRBJ2-3; D remains ambiguous. This CDR3 is built from 15 residues. Trimming stripped 4 bases from V and 0 bases from J, with 11 bases between. Looked up from germline, CDR1 is LGHDT and CDR2 is YNNKEL (reference sequence). The CDR3 here is CASSRLPGSTDTQYF. The CDR3 nucleotides are TGTGCCAGCAGCCGTTTGCCCGGGAGCACAGATACGCAGTATTTT.

V usage is TRBV19 and J usage is TRBJ2-1; D unclear. CDR1 and CDR2 from the germline V gene are LNHDA and SQIVND (reference sequence). Trimming left V 3 bases short and J 8 bases short, with 23 bases between. This CDR3 is built from 17 residues. The CDR3 coding sequence is TGTGCCAGTAGTATCCCCCCGACCCCGTCAGGAACCCATGAGCAGTTCTTC. This codes for CASSIPPTPSGTHEQFF.

This sequence joins TRBV20-1 and TRBJ1-3; D is unclear. From germline, CDR1 is DFQATT and CDR2 SNEGSKA (reference sequence). V was clipped by 3 bases and J by 3 bases, with 21 bases between them. This CDR3 has 17 amino acids. Here the CDR3 DNA reads TGCAGTGCTAGTCGTATGTCAGAAGAAACGGGTGGAAACACCATATATTTT. It translates to CSASRMSEETGGNTIYF.

The chain combines TRBV19 with TRBJ1-1, with D possibly TRBD1 on 6 matching bases. In germline, CDR1 is LNHDA, CDR2 SQIVND (reference sequence). Trimming removed 6 bases from V and 1 base from J, with 15 bases in between. The CDR3 runs to 15 residues. The CDR3 sequence: CASSPSGHENTEAFF. The CDR3 bases are TGTGCCAGTAGCCCCTCGGGACACGAGAACACTGAAGCTTTCTTT.

V usage is TRBV18 and J usage is TRBJ1-6, with D possibly matching TRBD1 (6 bases). V lost 4 bases and J 7 bases, leaving 14 bases between the germline ends. Germline CDR1 is KGHSH and CDR2 is LQKENI. CDR3 length: 15 residues. CDR3 region: CASSQFRGGNSPLHF. CDR3 bases: TGTGCCAGCTCACAATTCAGGGGTGGCAATTCACCCCTCCACTTT.

This clone appeared a few times. This chain connects TRBV18 to TRBJ1-6; a possible D gene is TRBD1 (6 bases). The CDR3 has 15 amino acids. Germline lookup yields CDR1 KGHSH and CDR2 LQKENI. V was trimmed by 6 bases and J by 8 bases, leaving 17 bases between them. CDR3 amino acids: CASSTRGAGDSPLHF. The CDR3 region has the DNA TGTGCCAGCTCTACCCGGGGGGCAGGTGATTCACCCCTCCACTTT.

This sequence joins TRBV27 and TRBJ2-7; TRBD2 aligns across 7 bases. Losses at the gene ends were 6 bases for V and 2 bases for J; bases not matched to a gene: 10. This CDR3 spans 15 amino acids. Germline CDR1 reads MNHEY; CDR2 reads SMNVEV (reference sequence). In nucleotides, the CDR3 is TGTGCCAGCAGCCCTAGGGCAGGGAGGGCCTACGAGCAGTACTTC. Amino acid sequence: CASSPRAGRAYEQYF.

V is TRBV5-4 and J is TRBJ2-3; 9 bases line up with TRBD2. Germline trimming cut 3 bases from V and 0 bases from J; bases unmatched to any gene: 5. The CDR3 loop spans 16 amino acids. Germline CDR1 and CDR2: SGHNT and YYREEE (reference sequence). The CDR3 is CASSSALAGSTDTQYF. The DNA for the CDR3 is TGTGCCAGCAGCTCCGCCCTAGCGGGGAGCACAGATACGCAGTATTTT.

The V call is TRBV6-5, the J call TRBJ2-7; no firm D call. Trimming cost V 6 bases and J 2 bases, with 11 bases left between them. This CDR3 is 13 amino acids long. The germline CDR1 and CDR2 sequences are MNHEY and SVGAGI. DNA of the CDR3: TGTGCCAGCAGGGCCGACTTGGCCTACGAGCAGTACTTC. Its protein is CASRADLAYEQYF.

J is TRBJ2-1 and V is TRBV12-3 or TRBV12-4; D is unresolved. The V end was cut by 7 bases, the J end by 8 bases, with 9 bases between. The CDR3 contains 11 residues. CDR3 nucleotides: TGTGCCAGCACCCGGTCCCATGAGCAGTTCTTC. Translated, it gives CASTRSHEQFF.

This clone is a singleton in its sample. This chain joins TRBV11-2 and TRBJ2-1; 9 bases agree with TRBD1. The CDR3 is made up of 18 amino acids. V lost 5 bases, J lost 1 base, and 12 bases stayed unmatched. Germline values: CDR1 SGHAT, CDR2 FQNNGV. The CDR3 DNA reads TGTGCCAGCAGCCGACCCGGGACAGGGCTCCCTTCCTACAATGAGCAGTTCTTC. This encodes CASSRPGTGLPSYNEQFF.

This clone was detected a few times. Germline and junction disagree at one end, which may indicate a read error. V is TRBV2 and J is TRBJ2-5; 12 bases are a match to TRBD2. The CDR3 is 19 residues long. CDR1 and CDR2 (germline): SNHLY, FYNNEI. CDR3 region: CASSVLTRTSGGLQGTQYF. The CDR3 bases are TGTGCCAGCAGTGTCCTTACCCGCACTAGCGGGGGGCTTCAAGGGACCCAGTACTTC.

The CDR3 nucleotides read TGTGCCAGCAGCCACACTAGACCCCCCTGGCCGAAAGTCTATGGCTACACCTTC. It specifies CASSHTRPPWPKVYGYTF. V is TRBV5-6 and J is TRBJ1-2; D unclear. Germline V gives CDR1 SGHDT, CDR2 YYEEEE. Between the trimmed V and J ends, which lost 4 bases and 4 bases, there was a span of 26 bases. The CDR3 totals 18 residues.

This rearrangement joins TRBV15 to TRBJ1-2; 7 nucleotides agree with TRBD1. With 5 bases clipped from V and 5 bases from J, the junction kept 14 bases outside the gene matches. The CDR3 loop spans 16 amino acids. Germline V gene sequence: CDR1 LNHNV, CDR2 YYDKDF (reference sequence). CDR3 amino acids: CATSSVPGQKPYGYTF. For the CDR3, the DNA is TGTGCCACCAGCTCTGTCCCGGGACAGAAACCGTATGGCTACACCTTC.

CDR3 sequence (DNA): TGCAGCGTTGTAGTGATGGGCGGCTACACCTTC. This gives the protein CSVVVMGGYTF. V gene TRBV29-1 combines with J gene TRBJ1-2; D uncertain. Per germline, CDR1 SQVTM and CDR2 ANQGSEA. V dropped 4 bases and J dropped 8 bases, with 11 bases sitting between them. The CDR3 spans 11 residues.

This clone was recorded at least ten times. V is TRBV21-1 and J is TRBJ2-3; TRBD2 is taken as the D call from the table, unchecked against the DNA. TRBV21-1 is a documented pseudogene. CDR3 size: 15 residues. The CDR3 DNA sequence: TGTGCCAGCAGCAATATGGGGGGGCCCACAGATACGCAGTATTTT. It yields the protein CASSNMGGPTDTQYF.

This clone was found once. The DNA of the CDR3 is TGTGCCAGCAGCATGACAGGGATTTTGCCCCAGCATTTT. Translating it yields CASSMTGILPQHF. The chain combines TRBV7-2 with TRBJ1-5, with 7 bases aligning to TRBD1. The CDR3 has 13 amino acids. Germline CDR1 SGHTA, CDR2 FQGNSA. V lost 5 bases to trimming and J lost 9 bases; unmatched junction nucleotides: 7.

This chain connects TRBV12-2 to TRBJ2-7; the table's D call, TRBD1, has no DNA check behind it. TRBV12-2 is listed as a pseudogene. The CDR3 has 15 amino acids. The CDR3 coding sequence is TGTGCAAGTCGCTCCCTGGACAGGGCTCACTACGAGCAGTACTTC. Translation gives CASRSLDRAHYEQYF.

The chain joins TRBV6-2 or TRBV6-3 to TRBJ2-5; 10 positions match TRBD2. Germline V gives CDR1 MNHEY, CDR2 SVGEGT. V trimming: 2 bases; J trimming: 5 bases; junction bases outside the gene matches: 8. The CDR3 runs to 16 residues. CDR3 in amino acids: CASSYGLAGVWETQYF. The CDR3 DNA sequence: TGTGCCAGCAGTTACGGTCTAGCGGGGGTGTGGGAGACCCAGTACTTC.

In DNA form, the CDR3 reads TGCGCCAGCAGCTTGGAACCCAGGCAGGCGCAGTATTTT. Its translation is CASSLEPRQAQYF. The rearrangement links TRBV5-1 to TRBJ2-3; D ambiguous. Germline CDR1 and CDR2: SGHRS and YFSETQ. The germline V and J ends were trimmed by 0 bases and 10 bases, with 12 bases remaining between them. CDR3 length equals 13 residues.

This clone was recorded only once. This chain links TRBV10-1 with TRBJ2-5; tentatively, D is TRBD1 (6 bases). V was clipped by 4 bases and J by 3 bases, with 15 bases between them. Germline V gene sequence: CDR1 WNHNN, CDR2 SYGVQD (reference sequence). The CDR3 has 15 amino acids. For the CDR3, the DNA is TGCGCCAGCAGTGGGGCCGGGACATCGAAAGAGACCCAGTACTTC. This codes for CASSGAGTSKETQYF.